A selection of T cell receptor beta chains follows, all from one sample in a study of a mutant IDH1 vaccine in newly diagnosed glioma. Generated by immunoSEQ multiplex PCR, the TCRdb table keeps only in-frame clones and is missing some. The data contain around 54,000 clones, around 80% of them seen just once; the ten biggest clones take up roughly a fifth. The sample in question was PBMCs, obtained from a glioma patient treated with radiotherapy, temozolomide or both. These receptors were obtained from a man younger than 30 with glioma. Both conserved end residues are part of each CDR3. D genes are given only for firm matches. Clone size appears in some rows only: once, few, many, or a class for an expanded clone.

v_gene,j_gene,d_gene,abundance,CDR3aa,CDR3nt
TRBV29-1,TRBJ2-7,.,.,CSVEGTRDAIDYEQYF,TGCAGCGTAGAAGGTACCAGGGACGCAATAGACTACGAGCAGTACTTC
TRBV5-6,TRBJ2-7,TRBD1,.,CASSDRGRDEQYF,TGTGCCAGCAGCGACAGGGGCCGGGACGAGCAGTACTTC
TRBV11-2,TRBJ1-2,TRBD1,.,CASSLAGRQGADYGYTF,TGTGCCAGCAGCTTAGCGGGTCGGCAGGGGGCCGACTATGGCTACACCTTC
TRBV6-6,TRBJ1-2,.,.,CASRHREYGYTF,TGTGCCAGCAGACACCGGGAATATGGCTACACCTTC
TRBV6-5,TRBJ2-3,TRBD2,.,CASSYSGTSGADTQYF,TGTGCCAGCAGTTACTCCGGGACTAGCGGGGCAGATACGCAGTATTTT
TRBV7-9,TRBJ2-1,TRBD2,.,CASSFQRTSGSYNEQFF,TGTGCCAGCAGCTTTCAGCGGACTAGCGGGAGTTACAATGAGCAGTTCTTC
TRBV7-3,TRBJ2-1,.,.,CASRIGGRGPGNEQFF,TGTGCCAGCAGGATAGGGGGCCGGGGGCCAGGCAATGAGCAGTTCTTC
TRBV7-9,TRBJ1-1,.,.,CASSFVPGSPEAFF,TGTGCCAGCAGCTTCGTCCCAGGGTCCCCTGAAGCTTTCTTT
TRBV5-6,TRBJ1-1,.,.,CASSLAENEAEAFF,TGTGCCAGCAGCTTGGCCGAGAATGAGGCGGAAGCTTTCTTT
TRBV7-2,TRBJ2-1,TRBD2,.,CASSLLTSTSEQFF,TGTGCCAGCAGCTTATTGACTAGCACGAGTGAGCAGTTCTTC
TRBV14,TRBJ1-2,.,.,CASSQLFRQSSGYTF,TGTGCCAGCAGCCAACTTTTCAGACAGTCCTCTGGCTACACCTTC
TRBV7-2,TRBJ2-7,.,.,CASSSVRSRDQQYF,TGTGCCAGCAGCTCCGTAAGATCCAGGGACCAGCAGTACTTC
TRBV5-6,TRBJ2-2,TRBD1,.,CASSLSTGTGVFETGELFF,TGTGCCAGCAGCCTGTCTACCGGGACAGGGGTTTTTGAGACCGGGGAGCTGTTTTTT
TRBV5-1,TRBJ2-1,TRBD2,.,CASSWTSGLYNEQFF,TGCGCCAGCAGCTGGACTAGCGGGCTCTACAATGAGCAGTTCTTC
TRBV7-2,TRBJ1-1,.,.,CASSFSRALEAFF,TGTGCCAGCAGCTTTAGCAGGGCCCTTGAAGCTTTCTTT
TRBV25-1,TRBJ1-2,.,once,CASSDVGRTNYGYTF,TGTGCCAGCAGTGATGTTGGCAGGACCAACTATGGCTACACCTTC
TRBV6-6,TRBJ2-7,TRBD1,.,CASSYLGTGNEQYF,TGTGCCAGCAGTTACTTAGGGACAGGGAACGAGCAGTACTTC
TRBV5-1,TRBJ1-4,.,.,CASSLGRLTNEKLFF,TGCGCCAGCAGCTTGGGCAGACTGACTAATGAAAAACTGTTTTTT
TRBV6-6,TRBJ2-5,.,.,CASSLGLPWETQYF,TGTGCCAGCAGTTTGGGACTGCCCTGGGAGACCCAGTACTTC
TRBV5-1,TRBJ1-6,TRBD1,.,CASSTGQGSRSPLHF,TGCGCCAGCAGCACGGGACAGGGAAGTAGATCACCCCTCCACTTT
TRBV19,TRBJ1-2,TRBD1,.,CASSTSGTGGGYTF,TGTGCCAGTAGTACCTCCGGGACAGGAGGTGGCTACACCTTC
TRBV7-2,TRBJ2-3,.,.,CASSPESTDTQYF,TGTGCCAGCAGCCCGGAAAGCACAGATACGCAGTATTTT
TRBV4-3,TRBJ1-2,TRBD1,.,CASSQPGTGGFFYGYTF,TGCGCCAGCAGCCAGCCCGGGACAGGGGGATTTTTCTATGGCTACACCTTC
TRBV7-9,TRBJ2-7,TRBD1,.,CASSSNQGVNYEQYF,TGTGCCAGCAGCTCCAACCAGGGGGTGAATTACGAGCAGTACTTC
TRBV2,TRBJ2-1,TRBD1,.,CASSERQGVDNEQFF,TGTGCCAGCAGTGAGCGACAGGGAGTCGACAATGAGCAGTTCTTC
TRBV9,TRBJ2-3,.,.,CASRGLHTDTQYF,TGTGCCAGCAGGGGCCTCCACACAGATACGCAGTATTTT
TRBV29-1,TRBJ2-2,TRBD1,.,CSGTGVSGTGELFF,TGCAGCGGAACAGGGGTATCGGGGACCGGGGAGCTGTTTTTT
TRBV15,TRBJ1-1,.,few,CATSRDKNTEAFF,TGTGCCACCAGCAGAGACAAGAACACTGAAGCTTTCTTT
TRBV20-1,TRBJ2-3,.,.,CSALQGDTQYF,TGCAGTGCTCTACAGGGAGATACGCAGTATTTT
TRBV5-1,TRBJ2-6,TRBD1,.,CASSLDPGGGSGANVLTF,TGCGCCAGCAGCTTGGATCCAGGGGGTGGTTCGGGGGCCAACGTCCTGACTTTC
TRBV7-9,TRBJ1-3,TRBD1,.,CASSPGTGQAGNTIYF,TGTGCCAGCAGCCCCGGGACGGGACAGGCCGGAAACACCATATATTTT
TRBV30,TRBJ1-5,TRBD1,.,CAWSGTGSQPQHF,TGTGCCTGGAGTGGGACAGGGTCTCAGCCCCAGCATTTT
TRBV7-9,TRBJ2-3,TRBD1,once,CASSSNILLGQGLTDTQYF,TGTGCCAGCAGCTCGAACATACTCCTTGGACAGGGCCTCACAGATACGCAGTATTTT
TRBV19,TRBJ2-2,.,.,CASSIGGGSKTGELFF,TGTGCCAGTAGTATAGGTGGAGGGTCCAAGACCGGGGAGCTGTTTTTT
TRBV7-2,TRBJ1-2,.,.,CASSFFSTAANYGYTF,TGTGCCAGCAGCTTCTTCAGCACGGCCGCTAACTATGGCTACACCTTC
TRBV19,TRBJ1-4,.,.,CASSFGLATNEKLFF,TGTGCCAGTAGTTTTGGCCTGGCAACTAATGAAAAACTGTTTTTT
TRBV10-3,TRBJ2-7,TRBD2,.,CAIRQAGVRSYEQYF,TGTGCCATCAGGCAAGCGGGAGTTCGCTCCTACGAGCAGTACTTC
TRBV4-3,TRBJ2-1,.,.,CASSTTGRKQFF,TGCGCCAGCAGCACCACAGGCAGGAAGCAGTTCTTC
TRBV19,TRBJ2-7,TRBD1,.,CASDPGQGASYEQYF,TGTGCCAGCGATCCGGGACAGGGGGCCTCCTACGAGCAGTACTTC
TRBV11-2,TRBJ1-2,.,few,CASSSQRNRAGYTF,TGTGCCAGCAGCTCCCAAAGGAACAGGGCTGGCTACACCTTC
TRBV5-1,TRBJ1-5,.,.,CASSLGSGAQPQHF,TGCGCCAGCAGCTTGGGCAGTGGGGCGCAGCCCCAGCATTTT
TRBV6-5,TRBJ1-5,TRBD1,.,CASKKDRGNQPQHF,TGTGCCAGCAAAAAAGACAGGGGCAATCAGCCCCAGCATTTT
TRBV2,TRBJ1-2,.,.,CASGRGHSDFYGYTF,TGTGCCAGCGGTAGGGGACATTCTGATTTCTATGGCTACACCTTC
TRBV4-2,TRBJ2-7,.,.,CASSHTGRGYEQYF,TGTGCCAGCAGCCACACGGGACGGGGCTACGAGCAGTACTTC
TRBV7-2,TRBJ1-6,.,.,CASSLVNSPLHF,TGTGCCAGCAGCTTAGTGAACTCACCCCTCCACTTT
TRBV19,TRBJ2-1,.,.,CASSIRQPYNEQFF,TGTGCCAGTAGTATACGGCAACCCTACAATGAGCAGTTCTTC
TRBV6-5,TRBJ2-2,TRBD1,.,CASSYSTGGLTGELFF,TGTGCCAGCAGTTACTCGACAGGGGGATTGACCGGGGAGCTGTTTTTT
TRBV15,TRBJ1-2,.,.,CATSPGPASNYGYTF,TGTGCCACCAGCCCCGGCCCAGCGTCTAACTATGGCTACACCTTC